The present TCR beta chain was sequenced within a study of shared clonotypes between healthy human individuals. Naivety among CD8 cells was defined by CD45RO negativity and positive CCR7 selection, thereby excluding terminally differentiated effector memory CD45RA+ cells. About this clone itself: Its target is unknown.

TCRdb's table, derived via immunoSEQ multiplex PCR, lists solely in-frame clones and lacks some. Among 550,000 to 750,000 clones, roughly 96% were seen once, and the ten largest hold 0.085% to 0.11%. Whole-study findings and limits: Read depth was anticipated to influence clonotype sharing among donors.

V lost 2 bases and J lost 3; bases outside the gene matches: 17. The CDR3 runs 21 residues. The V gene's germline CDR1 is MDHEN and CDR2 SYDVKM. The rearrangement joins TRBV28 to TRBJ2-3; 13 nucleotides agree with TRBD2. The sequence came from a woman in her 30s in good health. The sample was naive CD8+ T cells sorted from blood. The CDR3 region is CASSLRWTGQGTSGETDTQYF. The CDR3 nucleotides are TGTGCCAGCAGTTTAAGGTGGACAGGGCAGGGGACTAGCGGGGAGACAGATACGCAGTATTTT.